Presented here are 21 T cell receptor beta chains from one specimen sequenced in a study of T cell responses to AZD1222 COVID-19 vaccine. The method was immunoSEQ multiplex PCR; TCRdb's version includes in-frame clones alone and lacks a portion of them. Of 150,000 or so clones detected, over 85% appear once; the ten largest clones hold 18%. This specimen was peripheral blood, taken on day 0 of AZD1222 vaccination. These receptors came from an adult in good health.

This sequence joins TRBV7-8 and TRBJ1-5; possible D gene TRBD1, 5 bases. The V gene's germline CDR1 is SGHVS and CDR2 FQNEAQ. The CDR3 totals 13 residues. V was cut by 5 bases and J by 6 bases, with 11 bases left in between. CDR3 DNA sequence: TGTGCCAGCAGCCGAAGGAGGGGTCAGCCCCAGCATTTT. Amino acid sequence: CASSRRRGQPQHF. The full variable domain, its missing parts supplied by reference TRBV7-8 and TRBJ1-5, is GAGVSQSPRYKVAKRGQDVALRCDPISGHVSLFWYQQALGQGPEFLTYFQNEAQLDKSGLPSDRFFAERPEGSVSTLKIQRTQQEDSAVYLCASSRRRGQPQHFGDGTRLSIL.

J is TRBJ2-1 and V is TRBV5-4, with TRBD1 matching over 7 bases. The CDR3 sequence is 18 residues long. Germline V gene sequence: CDR1 SGHNT, CDR2 YYREEE (reference sequence). With 5 bases clipped from V and 3 bases from J, the junction kept 17 bases outside the gene matches. CDR3 nucleotides: TGTGCCAGCAGTCCTGCCCCCTCAATAGGACAGGTCTACAATGAGCAGTTCTTC. This codes for CASSPAPSIGQVYNEQFF.

CDR3: CACSGDNQPQHF. The CDR3 DNA sequence: TGTGCCTGTTCAGGGGATAATCAGCCCCAGCATTTT. The genes are TRBV30 and TRBJ1-5; D is perhaps TRBD1 (6 bases). This CDR3 spans 12 amino acids. Germline V gives CDR1 GTSNPN, CDR2 SVGIG (reference sequence). V lost 6 bases to trimming and J lost 4 bases, with 10 bases between them.

The rearrangement uses TRBV28 and TRBJ1-6, with a possible D match to TRBD1 (5 bases). The germline gives CDR1 MDHEN, CDR2 SYDVKM. CDR3 length: 14 amino acids. The V end was cut by 1 base, the J end by 7 bases, with 8 bases between. CDR3: CASSLSEGNSPLHF. The CDR3 DNA sequence: TGTGCCAGCAGTTTATCAGAGGGGAATTCACCCCTCCACTTT.

V and J are TRBV18 and TRBJ1-6, with 7 bases lining up with TRBD1. The J segment lost 7 bases and the V segment lost 3 bases, leaving 9 bases of the junction unmatched. The CDR3 is 16 amino acids. The V gene's germline CDR1 is KGHSH and CDR2 LQKENI. The CDR3 DNA is TGTGCCAGCTCACCCTCATCCGGGACAGAGAATTCACCCCTCCACTTT. It encodes CASSPSSGTENSPLHF. The full variable domain, in which reference TRBV18 and TRBJ1-6 provide the parts outside the CDR3, is NAGVMQNPRHLVRRRGQEARLRCSPMKGHSHVYWYRQLPEEGLKFMVYLQKENIIDESGMPKERFSAEFPKEGPSILRIQQVVRGDSAAYFCASSPSSGTENSPLHFGNGTRLTVT.

V usage is TRBV29-1 and J usage is TRBJ1-1, with D unclear. The length of the CDR3 is 12 residues. Germline loops: CDR1 SQVTM, CDR2 ANQGSEA. V was cut by 4 bases and J by 8 bases, with 14 bases left in between. The CDR3 DNA follows: TGCAGCGTTGGACAAGGCGTAGTGGAAGCTTTCTTT. This codes for CSVGQGVVEAFF.

J is TRBJ1-1 and V is TRBV2, with 7 bases lining up with TRBD1. Trimming took 9 bases from V and 0 from J; bases not matched to a gene: 1. CDR1 is SNHLY, CDR2 FYNNEI, per germline. This CDR3 is 12 amino acids long. As DNA, the CDR3 is TGTGCCAGGGGACAGATGAACACTGAAGCTTTCTTT. Protein sequence: CARGQMNTEAFF. The full variable domain, rest sourced from reference TRBV2 and TRBJ1-1, is EPEVTQTPSHQVTQMGQEVILRCVPISNHLYFYWYRQILGQKVEFLVSFYNNEISEKSEIFDDQFSVERPDGSNFTLKIRSTKLEDSAMYFCARGQMNTEAFFGQGTRLTVV.

The rearrangement uses TRBV28 and TRBJ2-3; 7 bases align to TRBD2. This CDR3 is 19 amino acids long. Germline CDR1 reads MDHEN; CDR2 reads SYDVKM. J was trimmed by 5 bases and V by 1 base; bases with no gene match: 18. The CDR3 DNA reads as TGTGCCAGCAGTTTATCCGCCGGGAGGCAGGGACCCCGAGAAGATACGCAGTATTTT. This gives the protein CASSLSAGRQGPREDTQYF.

Remarks on this clone: The sample carries other DNA sequences with the same CDR3. J is TRBJ2-7 and V is TRBV30; TRBD2 agrees at 10 bases. The CDR3 spans 13 residues. Germline CDR1 reads GTSNPN; CDR2 reads SVGIG (reference sequence). J lost 4 bases, V lost 0 bases, and 0 bases had no gene match. The CDR3 is CAWSVGLAYEQYF. Here the CDR3 DNA reads TGTGCCTGGAGTGTGGGACTAGCGTACGAGCAGTACTTC.

The chain joins TRBV7-2 to TRBJ2-7, with 7 bases aligning to TRBD1. The CDR3 is 16 amino acids. Germline V CDR1 and CDR2: SGHTA, FQGNSA. V gave up 2 bases and J gave up 2 bases; unmatched junction bases: 9. The CDR3 is CASSLPTGAPPYEQYF. As DNA, the CDR3 is TGTGCCAGCAGCTTACCAACAGGGGCCCCCCCCTACGAGCAGTACTTC.

The chain combines TRBV4-3 with TRBJ1-2; D is unclear. V was cut by 0 bases and J by 4 bases, with 9 bases left in between. The CDR3 totals 14 residues. CDR1 is LGHNA, CDR2 YSLEER, per germline. CDR3 in DNA: TGCGCCAGCAGCCAAGATCTGCTTGGCTATGGCTACACCTTC. Its protein is CASSQDLLGYGYTF.

CDR3 region: CASALRGNHGYTF. The CDR3 coding sequence is TGTGCTAGTGCTTTAAGGGGGAATCATGGCTACACCTTC. The gene calls are TRBV12-5 and TRBJ1-2; D may be TRBD1 (6 bases). Looked up from germline, CDR1 is LGHNT and CDR2 is FRNRAP. The CDR3 runs 13 residues. V was trimmed by 7 bases and J by 6 bases, leaving 15 bases between them.

The chain joins TRBV2 to TRBJ1-5, with D perhaps matching TRBD1 (6 bases). The CDR3 is 17 residues long. Germline V lookup: CDR1 SNHLY, CDR2 FYNNEI. V was pared by 6 bases and J by 2 bases, with 20 bases between. CDR3 residues: CASRGGQGLVGNQPQHF. The CDR3 DNA reads TGTGCCAGCAGAGGCGGGCAGGGGTTAGTGGGCAATCAGCCCCAGCATTTT.

The gene calls are TRBV5-1 and TRBJ2-3; 10 nucleotides match TRBD1. This CDR3 contains 15 residues. CDR1 and CDR2 from the germline V gene are SGHRS and YFSETQ. The V segment lost 3 bases and the J segment 6 bases; nucleotides outside the gene matches: 7. CDR3 DNA sequence: TGCGCCAGCAGCTCCGGGACAGGGGTGACCGATACGCAGTATTTT. It codes for CASSSGTGVTDTQYF.

The rearrangement joins TRBV11-2 to TRBJ1-5, with TRBD1 identical over 8 bases. Per the germline V gene, CDR1 is SGHAT and CDR2 is FQNNGV. V was pared by 5 bases and J by 6 bases, with 12 bases of the junction left unmatched. CDR3 length equals 16 residues. CDR3 DNA sequence: TGTGCCAGCAGCGGCACCGGGACAGGTCTTGGTCAGCCCCAGCATTTT. It encodes CASSGTGTGLGQPQHF.

V gene TRBV7-2 combines with J gene TRBJ1-1; D is unresolved. Germline values: CDR1 SGHTA, CDR2 FQGNSA. The CDR3 totals 14 residues. The ends were cut back, 5 bases at V and 4 bases at J, with 14 bases in the middle. The chain's CDR3 is CASSPSRSVTEAFF. CDR3 in DNA: TGTGCCAGCAGCCCCAGCCGGTCAGTCACTGAAGCTTTCTTT.

The genes are TRBV5-1 and TRBJ1-2; the D gene is possibly TRBD1 (5 bases). CDR3 length equals 17 residues. Trimming shortened V by 7 bases and J by 4 bases, and 26 bases separated the two germline ends. Looked up from germline, CDR1 is SGHRS and CDR2 is YFSETQ. In DNA, the CDR3 is TGCGCCAGCTTCCCCTCACCCGGGACGTATAGTCTCTATGGCTACACCTTC. This sequence encodes CASFPSPGTYSLYGYTF.

The rearrangement links TRBV11-3 to TRBJ2-7; D remains unclear. Germline CDR1 and CDR2: SGHNT and YENEEA. This CDR3 has 12 residues. Between the trimmed V and J ends, which lost 3 bases and 0 bases, there was a span of 3 bases. This CDR3 is CASSLGSYEQYF. Written as DNA, the CDR3 is TGTGCCAGCAGCTTGGGCTCCTACGAGCAGTACTTC. Together with reference TRBV11-3 and TRBJ2-7, the CDR3 gives the full variable domain: EAGVVQSPRYKIIEKKQPVAFWCNPISGHNTLYWYLQNLGQGPELLIRYENEEAVDDSQLPKDRFSAERLKGVDSTLKIQPAELGDSAVYLCASSLGSYEQYFGPGTRLTVT.

The rearrangement links TRBV5-8 to TRBJ2-1, with a weak D call TRBD2 (6 bases). CDR1 is SGHTS and CDR2 is YDEGEE in the germline V gene. The CDR3 runs to 15 residues. Trimming pared 2 bases from V and 5 bases from J, leaving 14 bases between. The CDR3 sequence: CASSLMGLNNNEQFF. Written as DNA, the CDR3 is TGTGCCAGCAGCTTAATGGGACTCAATAACAATGAGCAGTTCTTC.

The rearrangement links TRBV2 to TRBJ1-2; the match to TRBD1 covers 8 bases. Germline values: CDR1 SNHLY, CDR2 FYNNEI. The CDR3 has 14 residues. Trimming took 6 bases from V and 5 from J; bases not matched to a gene: 8. This CDR3 reads CASSPLRGLYGYTF. The CDR3 bases are TGTGCCAGCAGCCCCCTCAGGGGGCTTTATGGCTACACCTTC. The full variable domain, with the rest looked up from reference TRBV2 and TRBJ1-2, is EPEVTQTPSHQVTQMGQEVILRCVPISNHLYFYWYRQILGQKVEFLVSFYNNEISEKSEIFDDQFSVERPDGSNFTLKIRSTKLEDSAMYFCASSPLRGLYGYTFGSGTRLTVV.

The chain combines TRBV7-2 with TRBJ1-4, with 8 bases identical to TRBD1. Germline V lookup: CDR1 SGHTA, CDR2 FQGNSA. The CDR3 is 16 amino acids. V was pared by 4 bases and J by 2 bases, with 6 bases of the junction left unmatched. Here the CDR3 DNA reads TGTGCCAGCAGCTCGCGACAGGGGAGGACTAATGAAAAACTGTTTTTT. Translation gives CASSSRQGRTNEKLFF.